This TCR beta chain is from a study of T-cell memory formation after mild COVID-19. Study conclusions and caveats: CD8+ contracting clones occupied EMRA, while CD4+ ones occupied mainly CM and EM.

This clonotype was observed a few times. The antigen is undetermined. The junction had 4 bases not matched to a gene; V was cut back by 2 bases and J by 6 bases. Per germline, CDR1 SGHRS and CDR2 YFSETQ. The CDR3 has 14 residues. TCRdb re-called the 5' RACE reads through MiXCR, storing one row per CDR3 protein. The data contain approximately 210,000 distinct CDR3 sequences, 27% of them singletons. The chain has TRBV5-1 and TRBJ1-1; 10 nucleotides align to TRBD1. The sequencing input was PBMCs or a T cell subset sorted from them (not recorded which). This clonotype originated in an adult woman who had mild COVID-19 (a few samples of this study predate the infection). Cell type and time point are not known. The DNA for the CDR3 is TGCGCCAGCAGCTTAACCGGGACAGGGGCTGAAGCTTTCTTT. Its translation is CASSLTGTGAEAFF.